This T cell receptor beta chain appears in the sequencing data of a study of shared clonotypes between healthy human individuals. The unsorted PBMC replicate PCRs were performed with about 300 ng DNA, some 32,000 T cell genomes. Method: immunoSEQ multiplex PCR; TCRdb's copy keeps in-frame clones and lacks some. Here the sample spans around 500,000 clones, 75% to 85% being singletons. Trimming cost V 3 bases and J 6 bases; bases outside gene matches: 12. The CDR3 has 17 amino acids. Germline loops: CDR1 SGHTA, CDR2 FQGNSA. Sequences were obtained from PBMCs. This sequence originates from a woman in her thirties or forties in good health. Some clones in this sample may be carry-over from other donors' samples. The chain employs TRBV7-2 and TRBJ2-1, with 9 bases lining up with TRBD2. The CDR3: CASSFPPGLARGNEQFF. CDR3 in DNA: TGTGCCAGCAGCTTCCCCCCAGGACTAGCGCGAGGCAATGAGCAGTTCTTC.